The 13 T cell receptor beta chains in this list originate from one sample, sequenced in a study of blood T cell repertoires in COVID-19. Produced via immunoSEQ multiplex PCR; TCRdb's table is partial and in-frame only. This sample has under 150,000 clones, with more than 75% found just once. The sequencing input was peripheral blood. These receptors came from a man aged 55 to 70 with COVID-19, enrolled during active disease.

This chain connects TRBV20-1 to TRBJ2-3; D remains unclear. The germline V and J ends were trimmed by 8 bases and 4 bases, with 7 bases remaining between them. CDR1 DFQATT and CDR2 SNEGSKA come from the germline V gene (reference sequence). This CDR3 spans 10 amino acids. CDR3 coding DNA: TGCAGTCCGTTCTCAGATACGCAGTATTTT. Amino acid sequence: CSPFSDTQYF.

The chain links TRBV10-2 to TRBJ1-1; TRBD1 agrees at 9 bases. CDR3 length equals 14 residues. V trimming: 6 bases; J trimming: 5 bases; junction bases outside the gene matches: 7. The V gene's germline CDR1 is WSHSY and CDR2 SAAADI. The CDR3 protein is CASRPTGGYTEAFF. CDR3 in DNA: TGCGCCAGCAGACCCACAGGGGGCTATACTGAAGCTTTCTTT.

The chain has TRBV5-4 and TRBJ1-3; no clear D gene. Germline CDR1 SGHNT, CDR2 YYREEE (reference sequence). Trimming left V 0 bases short and J 3 bases short, with 7 bases between. The CDR3 runs 14 residues. As DNA, the CDR3 is TGTGCCAGCAGCTTGGGAGGTGGTGGAAACACCATATATTTT. It yields the protein CASSLGGGGNTIYF.

This clone occurred once. CDR3 region: CASSPYSGRESYNEQFF. The CDR3 nucleotides read TGTGCCAGCTCACCTTATAGCGGGAGGGAATCCTACAATGAGCAGTTCTTC. The gene calls are TRBV18 and TRBJ2-1, with 11 bases lining up with TRBD2. Germline lookup yields CDR1 KGHSH and CDR2 LQKENI. The CDR3 covers 17 residues. V was pared by 3 bases and J by 1 base, with 5 bases of the junction left unmatched.

This clone appeared a few times. This rearrangement joins TRBV5-1 to TRBJ2-7, with D maybe TRBD1 (5 bases). V was clipped by 2 bases and J by 5 bases, with 14 bases between them. There are 14 residues in the CDR3. The germline V gene encodes CDR1 SGHRS and CDR2 YFSETQ. This CDR3 is CASSLRGTVHEQYF. For the CDR3, the DNA is TGCGCCAGCAGCTTAAGGGGAACAGTCCACGAGCAGTACTTC.

This clone came up once. This sequence joins TRBV5-5 and TRBJ2-7; 7 nucleotides agree with TRBD2. V shed 0 bases, J shed 2 bases, and the junction held 2 bases outside the gene matches. CDR1 and CDR2 (germline): SGHKS, YYEKEE (reference sequence). The CDR3 covers 14 residues. CDR3 amino acids: CASSLGGRAYEQYF. CDR3 nucleotide sequence: TGTGCCAGCAGCTTGGGAGGGAGGGCCTACGAGCAGTACTTC. The variable domain in full, completed from reference TRBV5-5 and TRBJ2-7, reads DAGVTQSPTHLIKTRGQQVTLRCSPISGHKSVSWYQQVLGQGPQFIFQYYEKEERGRGNFPDRFSARQFPNYSSELNVNALLLGDSALYLCASSLGGRAYEQYFGPGTRLTVT.

The CDR3 DNA follows: TGTGCCAGCAGCCAAGGCGGGAACTATGGCTACACCTTC. Encoded protein: CASSQGGNYGYTF. The rearrangement joins TRBV16 to TRBJ1-2; no clear D gene. The CDR3 is 13 amino acids. Between the trimmed V and J ends, which lost 2 bases and 2 bases, there was a span of 6 bases. The germline V gene encodes CDR1 KGHSY and CDR2 FQNENV. Full variable domain (missing parts from reference TRBV16 and TRBJ1-2): GEEVAQTPKHLVRGEGQKAKLYCAPIKGHSYVFWYQQVLKNEFKFLISFQNENVFDETGMPKERFSAKCLPNSPCSLEIQATKLEDSAVYFCASSQGGNYGYTFGSGTRLTVV.

The chain combines TRBV11-2 with TRBJ2-1, with D perhaps matching TRBD2 (6 bases). V lost 5 bases and J 9 bases, leaving 20 bases between the germline ends. Germline V gene sequence: CDR1 SGHAT, CDR2 FQNNGV. The CDR3 runs 15 residues. In nucleotides, the CDR3 is TGTGCCAGCAGCGACGGGCGCGACGGGAGTGGTGAGCAGTTCTTC. It specifies CASSDGRDGSGEQFF.

CDR3 coding DNA: TGTGCCACCAGCAGAGAATGGGAGGGGCCCTGGGAGCCCCTCCACTTT. Translated, it gives CATSREWEGPWEPLHF. V is TRBV15 and J is TRBJ1-6; tentatively, D is TRBD1 (5 bases). CDR3 size: 16 residues. Trimming pared 0 bases from V and 13 bases from J, leaving 19 bases between. Germline V gene lookup returns CDR1 LNHNV and CDR2 YYDKDF (reference sequence).

The chain carries TRBV5-6 and TRBJ2-3, with 12 bases matching TRBD1. The CDR3 is 15 residues long. From germline, CDR1 is SGHDT and CDR2 YYEEEE. V lost 3 bases and J lost 5; bases outside the gene matches: 4. The CDR3 coding sequence is TGTGCCAGCAGCTCGGGACAGGGGGCGAGAGATACGCAGTATTTT. Translation gives CASSSGQGARDTQYF.

This clone was found a few times. The chain couples TRBV6-2 or TRBV6-3 to TRBJ2-2; the match to TRBD2 covers 10 bases. J gave up 7 bases and V 5 bases, and 13 bases lay outside the gene matches. From germline, CDR1 is MNHEY and CDR2 SVGEGT. The CDR3 extends over 17 amino acids. CDR3 nucleotide sequence: TGTGCCAGCAGTCCCGCTAGCGGGAGAACGGGGGACGGGGAGCTGTTTTTT. This codes for CASSPASGRTGDGELFF.

The chain is built from TRBV5-1 and TRBJ2-3; TRBD2 agrees at 10 bases. V shed 0 bases and J 4 bases; nucleotides not matched to a gene: 2. Germline V gene lookup returns CDR1 SGHRS and CDR2 YFSETQ. The length of the CDR3 is 15 residues. This CDR3 is CASSLDTSGADTQYF. CDR3 coding DNA: TGCGCCAGCAGCTTGGATACTAGCGGGGCAGATACGCAGTATTTT.

The J gene is TRBJ2-4, the V gene TRBV6-2 or TRBV6-3; D unclear. Deletions cut 2 bases from V and 0 bases from J, with 11 bases between. The CDR3 runs to 16 residues. Germline loops: CDR1 MNHEY, CDR2 SVGEGT. CDR3 sequence reads: CASSYRVLIAKNIQYF. The CDR3 DNA is TGTGCCAGCAGTTACCGCGTCTTGATAGCCAAAAACATTCAGTACTTC.